These 24 T cell receptor beta chains were sequenced from one sample in a study of cytomegalovirus exposure and HLA in healthy donors (dated by TCRdb to the late 2010s). The library relied on the immunoSEQ multiplex PCR assay. A mixture of 60 forward primers for TCR Vbeta segments and 13 reverse primers for TCR Jbeta segments was used in the multiplex PCR. What TCRdb holds here is the immuneACCESS table cut down to in-frame rearrangements. Part of the clones is not present; checked against another copy, under half of the missing clones reflect an unresolved V gene, and the others are unexplained. The sample data list under 200,000 clones, and around three quarters of these were observed just once. Roughly 15% of the sample goes to the ten largest clones. Sequenced input: PBMCs. The source is a woman aged 25 to 39 in good health and CMV-seropositive.

The chain combines TRBV7-3 with TRBJ2-1, with 12 bases lining up with TRBD2. From germline, CDR1 is SGHTA and CDR2 FQGTGA. CDR3 size: 15 residues. V gave up 8 bases and J gave up 6 bases; unmatched junction bases: 8. The CDR3 sequence is CASATLAGGLNEQFF. The CDR3 DNA follows: TGTGCCAGCGCCACTCTAGCGGGGGGGCTCAATGAGCAGTTCTTC.

V gene TRBV2 combines with J gene TRBJ2-7; 15 nucleotides agree with TRBD2. The trim removed 10 bases at V and 7 bases at J, leaving 8 bases unmatched. The CDR3 totals 14 residues. Germline CDR1 reads SNHLY; CDR2 reads FYNNEI. The DNA for the CDR3 is TGTGCCACCTCGGGACTAGCGGGAGGACGGGAGCAGTACTTC. This gives the protein CATSGLAGGREQYF.

The chain is built from TRBV15 and TRBJ1-5; 9 bases align to TRBD1. This CDR3 contains 18 residues. Germline assignment: CDR1 LNHNV and CDR2 YYDKDF (reference sequence). Trimming took 9 bases from V and 0 from J; bases not matched to a gene: 15. CDR3 region: CATGARTGALYSNQPQHF. The CDR3 region has the DNA TGTGCCACTGGCGCAAGGACAGGGGCCCTCTATAGCAATCAGCCCCAGCATTTT.

This sequence joins TRBV30 and TRBJ1-6; D is ambiguous. Deletions cut 7 bases from V and 8 bases from J, with 15 bases between. The CDR3 loop spans 13 amino acids. CDR1 and CDR2 (germline): GTSNPN, SVGIG (reference sequence). The CDR3 region has the DNA TGTGCCTTTACCGGGATCGGGGATTCACCCCTCCACTTT. Its protein product is CAFTGIGDSPLHF.

The genes are TRBV30 and TRBJ1-5; 7 bases are shared with TRBD1. Germline V lookup: CDR1 GTSNPN, CDR2 SVGIG (reference sequence). CDR3 length equals 15 residues. J lost 3 bases, V lost 2 bases, and 7 bases had no gene match. The CDR3 is CAWSPGTVPNQPQHF. CDR3 sequence (DNA): TGTGCCTGGAGTCCCGGGACAGTACCCAATCAGCCCCAGCATTTT.

CDR3 nucleotides: TGTGCCAGCAAGGCGACAGGGAACAATCAGCCCCAGCATTTT. This gives the protein CASKATGNNQPQHF. The chain links TRBV6-1 to TRBJ1-5; 7 bases agree with TRBD1. The CDR3 loop spans 14 amino acids. J lost 3 bases, V lost 7 bases, and 6 bases had no gene match. The germline V gene encodes CDR1 MNHNS and CDR2 SASEGT.

The sample holds a few counts of this clone. This chain connects TRBV7-9 to TRBJ2-1, with TRBD2 identical over 13 bases. The V gene's germline CDR1 is SEHNR and CDR2 FQNEAQ (reference sequence). V was clipped by 5 bases and J by 2 bases; unmatched bases: 6. The CDR3 is made up of 17 amino acids. The CDR3 reads CASSPGLAGEPYNEQFF. The CDR3 nucleotides read TGTGCCAGCAGCCCTGGACTAGCGGGAGAACCCTACAATGAGCAGTTCTTC.

The chain couples TRBV5-1 to TRBJ1-2, with D unresolved. CDR1 and CDR2 from the germline V gene are SGHRS and YFSETQ. There are 14 residues in the CDR3. The V and J ends lost 5 bases and 4 bases respectively, with 15 bases between them. CDR3 in amino acids: CASRPREGGYGYTF. The CDR3 nucleotides are TGCGCCAGCAGGCCTCGCGAGGGCGGCTATGGCTACACCTTC. Full variable domain (remainder filled in from reference TRBV5-1 and TRBJ1-2): KAGVTQTPRYLIKTRGQQVTLSCSPISGHRSVSWYQQTPGQGLQFLFEYFSETQRNKGNFPGRFSGRQFSNSRSEMNVSTLELGDSALYLCASRPREGGYGYTFGSGTRLTVV.

The chain links TRBV7-3 to TRBJ2-1, with 11 nucleotides matching TRBD1. This CDR3 region has 16 residues. V trimming: 0 bases; J trimming: 7 bases; junction bases outside the gene matches: 5. Germline values: CDR1 SGHTA, CDR2 FQGTGA. CDR3 DNA: TGTGCCAGCAGCTTAACGGGACAGGGGGGTGGGAATGAGCAGTTCTTC. Amino acids: CASSLTGQGGGNEQFF.

This clone was seen a handful of times. V usage is TRBV7-2 and J usage is TRBJ2-5, with TRBD2 matching over 7 bases. Germline CDR1 and CDR2: SGHTA and FQGNSA. CDR3 size: 16 residues. V lost 4 bases to trimming and J lost 1 base; unmatched junction nucleotides: 9. The CDR3 spells CASSSRSGGRQETQYF. The CDR3 DNA follows: TGTGCCAGCAGCTCCCGGTCGGGGGGACGCCAAGAGACCCAGTACTTC.

J is TRBJ1-5 and V is TRBV9; TRBD1 matches at 9 bases. The V segment lost 2 bases and the J segment 4 bases; nucleotides outside the gene matches: 4. The V gene's germline CDR1 is SGDLS and CDR2 YYNGEE. This CDR3 comprises 15 residues. The CDR3 protein is CASSVGQGENQPQHF. In DNA, the CDR3 is TGTGCCAGCAGCGTGGGACAGGGCGAAAATCAGCCCCAGCATTTT. Together with reference TRBV9 and TRBJ1-5, the CDR3 gives the full variable domain: DSGVTQTPKHLITATGQRVTLRCSPRSGDLSVYWYQQSLDQGLQFLIQYYNGEERAKGNILERFSAQQFPDLHSELNLSSLELGDSALYFCASSVGQGENQPQHFGDGTRLSIL.

CDR3 amino acids: CAWSVRGGAVIQYF. CDR3 nucleotides: TGTGCCTGGAGTGTACGGGGCGGGGCGGTCATTCAGTACTTC. The genes are TRBV30 and TRBJ2-4, with D perhaps matching TRBD2 (6 bases). Germline V CDR1 and CDR2: GTSNPN, SVGIG (reference sequence). V dropped 0 bases and J dropped 9 bases, with 15 bases sitting between them. The CDR3 sequence is 14 residues long.

The chain uses TRBV29-1 and TRBJ2-2; D is ambiguous. CDR1 SQVTM and CDR2 ANQGSEA come from the germline V gene. The CDR3 runs 13 residues. V dropped 3 bases and J dropped 4 bases, with 9 bases sitting between them. The CDR3 region is CSVDNGGTGELFF. The CDR3 region has the DNA TGCAGCGTTGACAACGGCGGCACCGGGGAGCTGTTTTTT.

The chain uses TRBV15 and TRBJ1-1; TRBD1 might be the D (6 bases). CDR3 length: 14 amino acids. The ends were cut back, 5 bases at V and 1 base at J, with 11 bases in the middle. Germline CDR1 and CDR2: LNHNV and YYDKDF (reference sequence). The CDR3 protein is CATSPSTGNTEAFF. The CDR3 coding sequence is TGTGCCACCAGCCCCTCGACAGGGAACACTGAAGCTTTCTTT. The entire variable domain, with the rest obtained from reference TRBV15 and TRBJ1-1, is as follows: DAMVIQNPRYQVTQFGKPVTLSCSQTLNHNVMYWYQQKSSQAPKLLFHYYDKDFNNEADTPDNFQSRRPNTSFCFLDIRSPGLGDTAMYLCATSPSTGNTEAFFGQGTRLTVV.

The chain joins TRBV7-8 to TRBJ2-2; the match to TRBD1 covers 10 bases. Unmatched junction bases numbered 4, after V lost 3 bases and J lost 6 bases. This CDR3 has 15 residues. Germline values: CDR1 SGHVS, CDR2 FQNEAQ. CDR3 sequence (DNA): TGTGCCAGCAGCTTCCGGGACAGGGGAGCCGGGGAGCTGTTTTTT. This translates into CASSFRDRGAGELFF.

The rearrangement joins TRBV10-3 to TRBJ2-2, with 7 bases lining up with TRBD2. Trimming removed 4 bases from V and 2 bases from J; junction bases left unmatched: 7. This CDR3 is 16 amino acids long. CDR1 and CDR2 (germline): ENHRY, SYGVKD. The CDR3: CAISGLAGLNTGELFF. DNA of the CDR3: TGTGCCATCAGTGGACTAGCAGGCCTTAACACCGGGGAGCTGTTTTTT.

The V and J genes are TRBV27 and TRBJ2-2; a weak D match, TRBD2 (6 bases). CDR1 and CDR2 (germline): MNHEY, SMNVEV (reference sequence). Trimming took 7 bases from V and 1 from J, leaving 10 bases between them. The CDR3 length is 14 residues. CDR3 in amino acids: CASTWRENTGELFF. The CDR3 nucleotides read TGTGCCAGCACTTGGCGGGAGAACACCGGGGAGCTGTTTTTT.

The V gene is TRBV6-5, the J gene TRBJ1-2; no reliable D call. The CDR3 runs 13 residues. Germline V lookup: CDR1 MNHEY, CDR2 SVGAGI. V lost 1 base, J lost 4 bases, and 7 bases lay in between. DNA of the CDR3: TGTGCCAGCAGTTACTACCGGGTCTATGGCTACACCTTC. This sequence encodes CASSYYRVYGYTF.

As to this clone: An end of the junction differs from the germline gene, which may be a read error. The chain is built from TRBV28 and TRBJ2-2; D ambiguous. CDR1 is MDHEN and CDR2 is SYDVKM in the germline V gene. The CDR3 spans 12 residues. DNA of the CDR3: TGTACCAGCAGTCCCCTCCGCGGGGAGCTGTTTTTT. The encoded protein is CTSSPLRGELFF.

The chain carries TRBV29-1 and TRBJ2-7; 9 bases align to TRBD1. CDR3 length: 14 residues. Germline CDR1 reads SQVTM; CDR2 reads ANQGSEA. The J segment lost 0 bases and the V segment lost 5 bases, leaving 5 bases of the junction unmatched. CDR3 sequence (DNA): TGCAGCGTTTGGGACAGGGCTAGCTCCTACGAGCAGTACTTC. Translation: CSVWDRASSYEQYF.

V and J are TRBV6-6 and TRBJ2-5; D is uncertain. The CDR3 runs to 11 residues. Germline lookup yields CDR1 MNHNY and CDR2 SVGAGI (reference sequence). The V gene lost 2 bases and the J gene lost 5 bases, with 3 bases spanning the gap. This CDR3 reads CASSYEETQYF. The CDR3 DNA sequence: TGTGCCAGCAGTTACGAGGAGACCCAGTACTTC.

CDR3 sequence: CAISARTDYGYTF. In DNA, the CDR3 is TGTGCCATCAGTGCTAGGACAGACTATGGCTACACCTTC. This rearrangement joins TRBV10-3 to TRBJ1-2; possibly TRBD1 for D (6 bases). Trimming removed 4 bases from V and 3 bases from J, with 9 bases in between. Germline CDR1 ENHRY, CDR2 SYGVKD. The CDR3 runs to 13 residues.

The genes are TRBV5-1 and TRBJ2-1; 12 bases fit TRBD2. Per the germline V gene, CDR1 is SGHRS and CDR2 is YFSETQ. The CDR3 has 18 amino acids. V gave up 4 bases and J gave up 5 bases; unmatched junction bases: 13. CDR3 in amino acids: CASSHTSGRSRRNNEQFF. The CDR3 bases are TGCGCCAGCAGCCACACTAGCGGGAGGAGTAGGAGAAACAATGAGCAGTTCTTC.

This clone has just a few counts. The V gene is TRBV21-1, the J gene TRBJ2-1; the table gives TRBD2 as D, unverified against the DNA. TRBV21-1 is annotated as a pseudogene. The CDR3 length is 18 residues. The CDR3 DNA is TGTGCCAGCAGCAAAGGGGGACTAGCGGGGGAGTCCTACAATGAGCAGTTCTTC. Translated, it gives CASSKGGLAGESYNEQFF.